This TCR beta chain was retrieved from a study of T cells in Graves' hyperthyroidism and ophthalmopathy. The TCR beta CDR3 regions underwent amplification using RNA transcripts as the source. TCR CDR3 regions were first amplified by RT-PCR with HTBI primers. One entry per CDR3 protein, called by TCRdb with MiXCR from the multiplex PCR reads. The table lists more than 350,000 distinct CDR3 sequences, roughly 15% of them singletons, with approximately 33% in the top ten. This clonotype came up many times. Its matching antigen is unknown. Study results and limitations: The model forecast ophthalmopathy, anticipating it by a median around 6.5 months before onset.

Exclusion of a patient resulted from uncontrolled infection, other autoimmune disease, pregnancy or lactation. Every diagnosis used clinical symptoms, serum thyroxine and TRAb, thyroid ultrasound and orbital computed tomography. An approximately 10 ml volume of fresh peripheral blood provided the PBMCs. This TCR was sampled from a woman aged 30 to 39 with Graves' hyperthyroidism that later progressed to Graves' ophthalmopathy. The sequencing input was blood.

CDR3 bases: TGCAGTGCTAGAGACGACGTAGGTCCCTTAAACGACCGGACTAATGAAAAACTGTTTTTT. It yields the protein CSARDDVGPLNDRTNEKLFF. The chain couples TRBV20-1 to TRBJ1-4; D remains ambiguous. Trimming stripped 0 bases from V and 2 bases from J, with 25 bases between. This CDR3 comprises 20 residues. CDR1 and CDR2 from the germline V gene are DFQATT and SNEGSKA (reference sequence).